This T cell receptor beta chain came from a study of T cells in Graves' hyperthyroidism and ophthalmopathy. Notes on the study in general: Stable hyperthyroidism and ophthalmopathy were separated using 13 V-J signatures.

This clonotype is classed as medium-sized. No antigen is known for it. RNA transcripts served as the template for amplifying TCR beta CDR3 regions. HTBI primers were employed in a first-round RT-PCR of the TCR CDR3. TCRdb redid the calling of the multiplex PCR reads with MiXCR, one entry per CDR3 protein. Found here are some 50,000 distinct CDR3 sequences, approximately 58% of them singletons; the top ten hold around a third. The clonotype comes from a man aged 18 to 30 with Graves' hyperthyroidism. Sequencing was carried out using peripheral blood or thyroid tissue (not recorded which).

The CDR3 here is CASSLAAGEQYF. The CDR3 DNA sequence: TGTGCCAGCAGCTTAGCGGCGGGAGAGCAGTACTTC. J is TRBJ2-7 and V is TRBV7-2; TRBD2 is a possible D gene (6 bases). Germline V gene lookup returns CDR1 SGHTA and CDR2 FQGNSA. CDR3 length: 12 amino acids. V was pared by 0 bases and J by 7 bases, with 7 bases between.